This T cell receptor beta chain appears in the sequencing data of a study of shared clonotypes between healthy human individuals. Execution of the assay was at deep level. Repertoires were generated with immunoSEQ multiplex PCR, while TCRdb's copy carries only in-frame clones and drops some. The data contain a few million clones, approximately 95% of them seen just once; the ten biggest clones take up 0.3% to 0.4%. V gave up 5 bases and J gave up 4 bases, with 11 bases separating them. The germline V gene encodes CDR1 SGHAT and CDR2 FQNNGV. This CDR3 is built from 13 residues. General study results and limits: Naive CD4 clonotypes overlapped across a handful of donors at roughly 5.1%. Large sequencing depth failed to make sorted-subset sequencing complete, rarefaction showed. A generally larger estimated richness was seen in naive subsets than in memory subsets.

As concerns this clone: Its target is not known.

Source material: naive CD4+ T cells from PBMCs. As for subset: CD45RA+ positively selected. The receptor was derived from a man aged 18 to 29 in good health. Some clones in this sample may be carry-over from other donors' samples. The rearrangement uses TRBV11-2 and TRBJ1-2; D is ambiguous. In DNA, the CDR3 is TGTGCCAGCAGCCGAAGAGTCGGCTATGGCTACACCTTC. Protein sequence: CASSRRVGYGYTF. Drawing the rest from reference TRBV11-2 and TRBJ1-2, the complete variable domain is EAGVAQSPRYKIIEKRQSVAFWCNPISGHATLYWYQQILGQGPKLLIQFQNNGVVDDSQLPKDRFSAERLKGVDSTLKIQPAKLEDSAVYLCASSRRVGYGYTFGSGTRLTVV.